The clone carrying this T cell receptor beta chain was found many times. What it binds is unknown. Combining a sample-barcoded 5' primer with a J-beta primer mix, a second PCR ran for about 6 to 11 cycles. Via MiXCR, TCRdb re-called the 5' RACE reads, giving one row per CDR3 protein. The sample shows about 730,000 distinct CDR3 sequences, approximately 43% of them seen only once. This sample was included in a study of blood T cells in healthy people across ages. Study-level information: In model experiments, template switching was able to capture about one barcoded beta molecule for every two T cells that were present.

Germline assignment: CDR1 KGHDR and CDR2 SFDVKD. The trim removed 3 bases at V and 4 bases at J, leaving 8 bases unmatched. The CDR3 sequence is 16 residues long. The study, taken as a whole, reports: Older individuals had lower TCR beta diversity per million T cells (the decline was roughly linear). Higher diversity, along with more naive CD4+ cells, distinguished long-lived donors from aged donors.

Samples had at least 6 million PBMCs isolated from them. J is TRBJ2-5 and V is TRBV24-1; 9 nucleotides agree with TRBD1. The receptor was derived from a woman aged 60 to 75 in good health. Sequences were obtained from blood. CDR3 in amino acids: CATSDPRDRAGETQYF. DNA of the CDR3: TGTGCCACCAGTGATCCCCGGGACAGGGCAGGAGAGACCCAGTACTTC.